One sample yielded the 29 T cell receptor beta chains listed below, sequenced in a study of control samples from healthy donors and cancer patients. Clones were read by immunoSEQ multiplex PCR, and TCRdb kept only the in-frame ones, dropping some. The sample lists about 75,000 clones, roughly 94% occurring once. The source material was blood. These receptors originate from a woman aged 40 to 50 in good health.

The gene calls are TRBV18 and TRBJ2-5, with D uncertain. Trimming stripped 3 bases from V and 1 base from J, with 9 bases between. The CDR3 runs to 14 residues. From germline, CDR1 is KGHSH and CDR2 LQKENI. The CDR3 DNA sequence: TGTGCCAGCTCACCCCTCGGGTCCCAAGAGACCCAGTACTTC. This translates into CASSPLGSQETQYF.

The CDR3 sequence: CASTRVGDLSNYGYTF. The CDR3 nucleotides read TGTGCCAGCACCAGGGTCGGGGACCTGTCTAACTATGGCTACACCTTC. The chain combines TRBV27 with TRBJ1-2, with TRBD1 as a possible D gene (5 bases). Trimming removed 7 bases at V and 0 bases at J, with 18 bases between. CDR3 length: 16 residues. Germline V CDR1 and CDR2: MNHEY, SMNVEV (reference sequence).

The CDR3 DNA is TGTGCCAGCAGCCTCCTAGTGGGGGGGGAAGTAGTCTATGGCTACACCTTC. It translates to CASSLLVGGEVVYGYTF. The rearrangement joins TRBV11-2 to TRBJ1-2, with D perhaps matching TRBD1 (5 bases). The V and J ends lost 5 bases and 4 bases respectively, with 23 bases between them. The CDR3 length is 17 residues. The germline V gene has CDR1 SGHAT and CDR2 FQNNGV.

V and J are TRBV19 and TRBJ2-7; 7 nucleotides match TRBD1. Germline V gene data show CDR1 as LNHDA and CDR2 as SQIVND (reference sequence). V trimming: 11 bases; J trimming: 2 bases; junction bases outside the gene matches: 12. The CDR3 has 14 amino acids. CDR3 coding DNA: TGTGCCTCCACCCCGACAGGGTTTACCTACGAGCAGTACTTC. It yields the protein CASTPTGFTYEQYF.

The chain joins TRBV5-5 to TRBJ1-1, with TRBD1 matching over 8 bases. Germline trimming cut 4 bases from V and 2 bases from J; bases unmatched to any gene: 7. The germline V gene encodes CDR1 SGHKS and CDR2 YYEKEE (reference sequence). This CDR3 has 15 amino acids. In DNA, the CDR3 is TGTGCCAGCAGCCGATCGACAGGGGCCAACACTGAAGCTTTCTTT. Its translation: CASSRSTGANTEAFF.

As for this clone: Other DNA sequences within the sample encode an identical CDR3. CDR3 residues: CASSTGTDQPQHF. CDR3 in DNA: TGTGCCAGCAGCACAGGGACGGATCAGCCCCAGCATTTT. This chain connects TRBV14 to TRBJ1-5; perhaps TRBD1 as D (6 bases). Germline lookup yields CDR1 SGHDN and CDR2 FVKESK. This CDR3 contains 13 residues. The V end lost 5 bases, the J end lost 5 bases, and 10 bases lay between the germline ends.

The V call is TRBV27, the J call TRBJ2-7; D may be TRBD2 (6 bases). V was trimmed by 5 bases and J by 2 bases, leaving 16 bases between them. Germline CDR1 is MNHEY and CDR2 is SMNVEV (reference sequence). The CDR3 length is 15 residues. This chain's CDR3 is CASSIQLGGTYEQYF. The DNA for the CDR3 is TGTGCCAGCAGTATCCAGCTGGGGGGAACCTACGAGCAGTACTTC.

The gene calls are TRBV7-9 and TRBJ2-5; the D is unclear. V was pared by 1 base and J by 5 bases, with 5 bases between. Germline CDR1 is SEHNR and CDR2 is FQNEAQ (reference sequence). The CDR3 is 12 residues long. CDR3 residues: CASSLVGETQYF. The CDR3 DNA sequence: TGTGCCAGCAGCTTAGTTGGGGAGACCCAGTACTTC.

This clone was found once. CDR3 DNA: TGTGCCTGGAGCTATAACACGCGGACCATATATTTT. It encodes CAWSYNTRTIYF. V usage is TRBV30 and J usage is TRBJ1-3, with no clear D. V lost 3 bases to trimming and J lost 10 bases, with 13 bases between them. This CDR3 is 12 amino acids long. Germline lookup yields CDR1 GTSNPN and CDR2 SVGIG (reference sequence).

The chain joins TRBV7-2 to TRBJ1-2; a possible D gene is TRBD1 (6 bases). Per germline, CDR1 SGHTA and CDR2 FQGNSA. Trimming left V 5 bases short and J 3 bases short, with 22 bases between. The CDR3 is 17 residues long. The CDR3 DNA follows: TGTGCCAGCAGCGGTTTAATGAAGGGGGGCGAGGACTATGGCTACACCTTC. Its protein is CASSGLMKGGEDYGYTF. Together with reference TRBV7-2 and TRBJ1-2, the CDR3 gives the full variable domain: GAGVSQSPSNKVTEKGKDVELRCDPISGHTALYWYRQSLGQGLEFLIYFQGNSAPDKSGLPSDRFSAERTGGSVSTLTIQRTQQEDSAVYLCASSGLMKGGEDYGYTFGSGTRLTVV.

The chain carries TRBV28 and TRBJ2-5; 7 nucleotides align to TRBD1. This CDR3 is 13 amino acids long. With V trimmed by 5 bases and J by 5 bases, 5 bases remained unmatched. Germline V gene sequence: CDR1 MDHEN, CDR2 SYDVKM. The CDR3 sequence is CASSGQVMETQYF. In DNA, the CDR3 is TGTGCCAGCAGTGGACAGGTAATGGAGACCCAGTACTTC.

J is TRBJ1-1 and V is TRBV28, with a possible D match to TRBD1 (6 bases). The CDR3 extends over 16 amino acids. From germline, CDR1 is MDHEN and CDR2 SYDVKM. V was clipped by 3 bases and J by 4 bases, with 18 bases between them. The CDR3 reads CASSFRAQGLGTEAFF. DNA for the CDR3: TGTGCCAGCAGTTTCAGGGCGCAGGGGCTGGGCACTGAAGCTTTCTTT.

The chain couples TRBV11-2 to TRBJ2-1; D perhaps matches TRBD1 (7 bases). CDR3 size: 15 residues. V was clipped by 3 bases and J by 1 base, with 10 bases between them. The germline V gene has CDR1 SGHAT and CDR2 FQNNGV. The CDR3 DNA is TGTGCCAGCAGCTTCCAGGGGGGTTCCTACAATGAGCAGTTCTTC. Translating it yields CASSFQGGSYNEQFF.

The chain combines TRBV3-1 (or the pseudogene TRBV3-2) with TRBJ1-4, with 7 nucleotides matching TRBD1. V trimming: 8 bases; J trimming: 7 bases; junction bases outside the gene matches: 7. CDR1 and CDR2 (germline): LGHDT, YNNKEL (reference sequence). The CDR3 has 13 residues. DNA for the CDR3: TGTGCCAGCGGAGGGGGCTCGGGTGAAAAACTGTTTTTT. Encoded protein: CASGGGSGEKLFF.

The chain employs TRBV3-1 (or the pseudogene TRBV3-2) and TRBJ1-2; tentatively, D is TRBD1 (5 bases). CDR3 length: 11 amino acids. The V and J ends lost 4 bases and 8 bases respectively, with 8 bases between them. CDR1 and CDR2 (germline): LGHDT, YNNKEL (reference sequence). The CDR3 protein is CASSLGDGYTF. DNA for the CDR3: TGTGCCAGCAGCCTGGGGGACGGCTACACCTTC.

The CDR3 nucleotides read TGTGCCAGCAGCCCGGACGGGGGCAGGGCGATCACCTTC. Its protein is CASSPDGGRAITF. This chain connects TRBV5-4 to TRBJ1-2; weak D call: TRBD1 (6 bases). Looked up from germline, CDR1 is SGHNT and CDR2 is YYREEE (reference sequence). This CDR3 is built from 13 residues. The V end lost 4 bases, the J end lost 13 bases, and 20 bases lay between the germline ends.

This clone occurred once. CDR3 sequence: CASSPDREAYSPLHF. The CDR3 region has the DNA TGTGCCAGCAGTCCGGACAGGGAGGCTTATTCACCCCTCCACTTT. The gene calls are TRBV6-5 and TRBJ1-6; TRBD1 agrees at 8 bases. The CDR3 totals 15 residues. V gave up 5 bases and J gave up 8 bases; unmatched junction bases: 8. Germline CDR1 reads MNHEY; CDR2 reads SVGAGI.

The chain couples TRBV5-4 to TRBJ2-5, with D maybe TRBD2 (7 bases). V was pared by 2 bases and J by 5 bases, with 13 bases between. CDR3 size: 14 residues. Germline CDR1 reads SGHNT; CDR2 reads YYREEE (reference sequence). The CDR3 coding sequence is TGTGCCAGCAGCTTTGGGGGGGCGCAGGAGACCCAGTACTTC. As protein: CASSFGGAQETQYF.

The gene calls are TRBV15 and TRBJ1-6; D call uncertain. The CDR3 is 14 amino acids. The V end was cut by 3 bases, the J end by 7 bases, with 10 bases between. Germline V gives CDR1 LNHNV, CDR2 YYDKDF (reference sequence). The CDR3 protein is CATSRDRTNSPLHF. The CDR3 nucleotides read TGTGCCACCAGCAGGGATAGAACGAATTCACCCCTCCACTTT.

The chain has TRBV12-5 and TRBJ2-1; D possibly corresponds to TRBD1 (6 bases). This CDR3 has 12 residues. V lost 6 bases to trimming and J lost 7 bases, with 10 bases between them. The V gene's germline CDR1 is LGHNT and CDR2 FRNRAP. CDR3: CASGTQGNEQFF. CDR3 DNA sequence: TGTGCTAGTGGGACACAGGGAAATGAGCAGTTCTTC.

The rearrangement joins TRBV12-3 or TRBV12-4 to TRBJ2-2; D is undetermined. V lost 1 base to trimming and J lost 7 bases, with 4 bases between them. The length of the CDR3 is 12 residues. CDR3 sequence: CASSLGGGELFF. The CDR3 DNA is TGTGCCAGCAGTTTAGGGGGCGGGGAGCTGTTTTTT.

The chain joins TRBV11-2 to TRBJ1-1; a possible D gene is TRBD1 (6 bases). The CDR3 has 15 residues. Germline lookup yields CDR1 SGHAT and CDR2 FQNNGV. V lost 2 bases and J 1 base, leaving 11 bases between the germline ends. CDR3 sequence reads: CASSLIDRRNTEAFF. The CDR3, as DNA: TGTGCCAGCAGCTTAATCGACAGGCGGAACACTGAAGCTTTCTTT.

The J gene is TRBJ1-1, the V gene TRBV6-4, with a possible D match to TRBD1 (6 bases). Germline V gives CDR1 MRHNA, CDR2 SNTAGT. Trimming took 5 bases from V and 2 from J, leaving 15 bases between them. CDR3 size: 15 residues. The chain's CDR3 is CASSLEGGSNTEAFF. The CDR3, as DNA: TGTGCCAGCAGTCTCGAAGGGGGATCAAACACTGAAGCTTTCTTT.

This sequence joins TRBV9 and TRBJ1-2, with a weak D call TRBD1 (6 bases). Trimming cost V 4 bases and J 5 bases, with 12 bases left between them. The CDR3 is made up of 13 amino acids. From germline, CDR1 is SGDLS and CDR2 YYNGEE. The CDR3 sequence: CASSPEGGYGYTF. The CDR3 DNA sequence: TGTGCCAGCAGCCCTGAAGGGGGTTATGGCTACACCTTC.

The rearrangement joins TRBV9 to TRBJ1-4; a possible D gene is TRBD1 (6 bases). The germline V gene has CDR1 SGDLS and CDR2 YYNGEE. Deletions cut 4 bases from V and 7 bases from J, with 8 bases between. CDR3 length: 12 amino acids. The CDR3 DNA reads TGTGCCAGCAGCAAGGGGGGTGAAAAACTGTTTTTT. Translation: CASSKGGEKLFF.

The chain combines TRBV7-2 with TRBJ1-3; TRBD1 is a possible D gene (5 bases). Germline values: CDR1 SGHTA, CDR2 FQGNSA. V was cut by 1 base and J by 4 bases, with 11 bases left in between. This CDR3 has 15 amino acids. The CDR3 nucleotides are TGTGCCAGCAGCTTAGACAGGAATAAAGGAAACACCATATATTTT. Encoded protein: CASSLDRNKGNTIYF.

This chain joins TRBV28 and TRBJ1-1; 9 bases map to TRBD1. Germline V gives CDR1 MDHEN, CDR2 SYDVKM. The CDR3 has 15 amino acids. V lost 2 bases, J lost 1 base, and 2 bases stayed unmatched. The CDR3 DNA is TGTGCCAGCAGTTTAAAGGGACAGGGGAACACTGAAGCTTTCTTT. Encoded protein: CASSLKGQGNTEAFF.

The rearrangement joins TRBV6-4 to TRBJ1-2, with TRBD1 identical over 9 bases. V lost 0 bases and J lost 8; bases outside the gene matches: 10. This CDR3 region has 16 residues. The germline V gene encodes CDR1 MRHNA and CDR2 SNTAGT. In nucleotides, the CDR3 is TGTGCCAGCAGTGACTCTTGGGACAGGGCATGGTCCGGCTACACCTTC. Its protein is CASSDSWDRAWSGYTF.

The rearrangement uses TRBV4-2 and TRBJ2-1; D ambiguous. This CDR3 has 13 residues. Germline CDR1 and CDR2: LGHNA and YNFKEQ. With 1 base removed from V and 5 bases from J, the gap between germline ends came to 6 bases. The CDR3 bases are TGTGCCAGCAGCCAAGTCGTGGACAATGAGCAGTTCTTC. Translation: CASSQVVDNEQFF.